This T cell receptor beta chain is drawn from a study of a mutant IDH1 vaccine in newly diagnosed glioma. Time point noted: baseline, week 1 (first vaccination visit). Treatment in this sample: pre-vaccination baseline after standard-of-care therapy. Clones were read by immunoSEQ multiplex PCR, and TCRdb kept only the in-frame ones, dropping some. The table has roughly 71,000 clones, 80% to 90% seen once. Per the germline V gene, CDR1 is SGHRS and CDR2 is YFSETQ. The V end was cut by 2 bases, the J end by 0 bases, with 10 bases between. CDR3 length: 15 amino acids. This chain joins TRBV5-1 and TRBJ2-3, with no clear D. Sequenced here: PBMCs, sampled from a glioma patient treated with radiotherapy, temozolomide or both. The clonotype was recovered from a man aged 25 to 45 with glioma. The CDR3 protein is CASSFHFGSTDTQYF. For the CDR3, the DNA is TGCGCCAGCAGCTTCCATTTCGGGAGCACAGATACGCAGTATTTT.